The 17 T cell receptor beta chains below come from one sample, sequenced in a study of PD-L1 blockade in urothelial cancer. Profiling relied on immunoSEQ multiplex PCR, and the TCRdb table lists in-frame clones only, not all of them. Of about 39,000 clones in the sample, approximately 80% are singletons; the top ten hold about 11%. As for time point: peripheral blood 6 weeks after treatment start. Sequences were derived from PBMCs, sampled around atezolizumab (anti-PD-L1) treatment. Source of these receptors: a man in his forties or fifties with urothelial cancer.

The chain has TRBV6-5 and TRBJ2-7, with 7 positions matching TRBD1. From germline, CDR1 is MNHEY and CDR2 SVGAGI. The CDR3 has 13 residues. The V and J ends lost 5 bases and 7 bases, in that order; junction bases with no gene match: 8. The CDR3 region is CASSENRGREQYF. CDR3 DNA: TGTGCCAGCAGTGAAAACAGGGGTCGGGAGCAGTACTTC.

The CDR3 spells CASRGGRVTDTQYF. CDR3 nucleotide sequence: TGTGCCAGCAGGGGAGGAAGGGTCACAGATACGCAGTATTTT. This chain joins TRBV28 and TRBJ2-3; D may be TRBD2 (6 bases). V lost 6 bases to trimming and J lost 2 bases, with 12 bases between them. The CDR3 extends over 14 amino acids. Germline CDR1 and CDR2: MDHEN and SYDVKM. The full variable domain, rest sourced from reference TRBV28 and TRBJ2-3, is DVKVTQSSRYLVKRTGEKVFLECVQDMDHENMFWYRQDPGLGLRLIYFSYDVKMKEKGDIPEGYSVSREKKERFSLILESASTNQTSMYLCASRGGRVTDTQYFGPGTRLTVL.

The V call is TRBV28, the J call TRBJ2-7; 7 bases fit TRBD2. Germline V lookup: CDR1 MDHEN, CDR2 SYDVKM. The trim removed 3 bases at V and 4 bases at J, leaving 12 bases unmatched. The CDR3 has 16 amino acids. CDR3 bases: TGTGCCAGCAGTTTGTTTCCGGGAGGCCACTCGTACGAGCAGTACTTC. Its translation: CASSLFPGGHSYEQYF.

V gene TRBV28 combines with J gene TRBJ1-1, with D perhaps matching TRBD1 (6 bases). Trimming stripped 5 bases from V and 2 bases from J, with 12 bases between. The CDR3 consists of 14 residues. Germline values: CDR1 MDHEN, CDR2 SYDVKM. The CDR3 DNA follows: TGTGCCAGCAGTCCACAGGGTATCAACACTGAAGCTTTCTTT. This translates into CASSPQGINTEAFF.

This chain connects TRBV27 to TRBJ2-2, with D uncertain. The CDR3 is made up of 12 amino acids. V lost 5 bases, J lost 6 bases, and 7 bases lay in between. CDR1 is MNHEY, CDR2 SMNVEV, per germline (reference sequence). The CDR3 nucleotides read TGTGCCAGCAGTGGCCTCGCCGGGGAGCTGTTTTTT. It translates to CASSGLAGELFF.

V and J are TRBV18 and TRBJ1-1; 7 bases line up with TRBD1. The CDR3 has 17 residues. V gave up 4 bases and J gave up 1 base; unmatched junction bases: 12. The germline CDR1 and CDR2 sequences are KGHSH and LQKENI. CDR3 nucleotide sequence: TGTGCCAGCTCACACACCAAAGACAGGGAAGAGAACACTGAAGCTTTCTTT. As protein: CASSHTKDREENTEAFF.

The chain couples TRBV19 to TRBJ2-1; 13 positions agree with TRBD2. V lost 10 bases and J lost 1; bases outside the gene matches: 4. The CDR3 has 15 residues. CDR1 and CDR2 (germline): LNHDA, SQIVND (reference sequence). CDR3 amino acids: CATRTSGGSYNEQFF. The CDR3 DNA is TGTGCCACCCGGACTAGCGGGGGATCCTACAATGAGCAGTTCTTC.

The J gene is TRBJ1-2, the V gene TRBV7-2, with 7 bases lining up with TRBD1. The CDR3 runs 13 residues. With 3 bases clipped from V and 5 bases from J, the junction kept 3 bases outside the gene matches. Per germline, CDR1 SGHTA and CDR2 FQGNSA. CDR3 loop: CASSLGQIYGYTF. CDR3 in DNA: TGTGCCAGCAGCTTGGGACAGATATATGGCTACACCTTC.

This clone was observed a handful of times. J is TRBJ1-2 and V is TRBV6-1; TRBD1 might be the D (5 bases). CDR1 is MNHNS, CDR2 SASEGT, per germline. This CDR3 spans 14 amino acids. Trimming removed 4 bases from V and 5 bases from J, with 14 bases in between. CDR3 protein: CASSATGTVYGYTF. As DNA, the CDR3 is TGTGCCAGCAGTGCGACCGGGACTGTTTATGGCTACACCTTC.

The CDR3 bases are TGTGCCAGCAGCCTAGAATCGGAGACCCAGTACTTC. Its translation: CASSLESETQYF. The chain couples TRBV7-9 to TRBJ2-5; D gene ambiguous. Trimming pared 5 bases from V and 5 bases from J, leaving 9 bases between. The CDR3 is 12 amino acids. CDR1 and CDR2 from the germline V gene are SEHNR and FQNEAQ (reference sequence).

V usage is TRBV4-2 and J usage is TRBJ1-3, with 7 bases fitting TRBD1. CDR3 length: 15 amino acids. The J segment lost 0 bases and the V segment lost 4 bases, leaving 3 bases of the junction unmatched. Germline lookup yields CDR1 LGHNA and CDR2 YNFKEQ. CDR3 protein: CASSPGQISGNTIYF. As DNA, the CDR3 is TGTGCCAGCAGCCCGGGACAGATCTCTGGAAACACCATATATTTT.

The CDR3: CASSGTGGSYEQYF. Written as DNA, the CDR3 is TGTGCCAGCAGTGGGACAGGGGGCTCCTACGAGCAGTACTTC. The chain employs TRBV6-5 and TRBJ2-7, with 11 bases identical to TRBD1. This CDR3 contains 14 residues. Germline CDR1 is MNHEY and CDR2 is SVGAGI. Trimming at V came to 5 bases and at J to 0 bases, leaving 0 bases not matched to a gene.

This CDR3 reads CASSFFAGVEETQYF. The CDR3 DNA follows: TGTGCCAGCAGCTTTTTTGCGGGAGTCGAAGAGACCCAGTACTTC. This chain joins TRBV7-9 and TRBJ2-5; 7 nucleotides align to TRBD2. In germline, CDR1 is SEHNR, CDR2 FQNEAQ (reference sequence). CDR3 length: 15 residues. Trimming removed 3 bases from V and 3 bases from J; junction bases left unmatched: 7.

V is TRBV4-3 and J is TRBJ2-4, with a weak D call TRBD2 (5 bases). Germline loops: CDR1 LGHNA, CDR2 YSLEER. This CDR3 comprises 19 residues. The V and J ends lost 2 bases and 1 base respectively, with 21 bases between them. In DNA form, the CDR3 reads TGCGCCAGCAGCCAAAGAGGGAGTGGCGGAGCGCCGGCCAAAAACATTCAGTACTTC. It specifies CASSQRGSGGAPAKNIQYF.

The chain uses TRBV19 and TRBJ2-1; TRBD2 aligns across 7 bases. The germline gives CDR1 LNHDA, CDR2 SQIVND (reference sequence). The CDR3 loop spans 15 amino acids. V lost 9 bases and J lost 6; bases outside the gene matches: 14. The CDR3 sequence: CASSGKASGTNEQFF. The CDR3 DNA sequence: TGTGCCAGCTCCGGGAAGGCTAGCGGTACCAATGAGCAGTTCTTC.

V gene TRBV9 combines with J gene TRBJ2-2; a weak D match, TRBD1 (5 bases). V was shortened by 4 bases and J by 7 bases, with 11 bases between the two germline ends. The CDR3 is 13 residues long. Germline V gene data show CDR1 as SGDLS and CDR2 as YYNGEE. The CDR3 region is CASSSSGLGELFF. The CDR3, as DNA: TGTGCCAGCAGCTCCTCAGGGCTCGGGGAGCTGTTTTTT.

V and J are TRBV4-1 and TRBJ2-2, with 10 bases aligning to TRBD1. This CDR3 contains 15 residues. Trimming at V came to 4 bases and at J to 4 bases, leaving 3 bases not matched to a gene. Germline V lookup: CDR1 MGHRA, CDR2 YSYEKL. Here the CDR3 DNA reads TGCGCCAGCAGCCGGGACAGGGGTGCCACCGGGGAGCTGTTTTTT. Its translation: CASSRDRGATGELFF.